The source of this T cell receptor beta chain is a study of PD-L1 blockade in urothelial cancer. Study details: Males with bladder-origin urothelial cancer constituted most of the 29 patients. Reported median T cell count for blood samples was 110,000 to 150,000. The authors examined blood 3 weeks (second dose) and 6 weeks after treatment start.

V shed 4 bases and J 4 bases; nucleotides not matched to a gene: 12. CDR3 length: 17 residues. Germline-derived CDR1 and CDR2 are LGHNA and YNFKEQ. Spiked synthetic TCR analogs estimated absolute template abundance per PCR. Repertoires were generated with immunoSEQ multiplex PCR, while TCRdb's copy carries only in-frame clones and drops some. The top ten clones hold about 2.2% of a sample with around 100,000 clones, 70% to 85% of them seen once. V gene TRBV4-2 combines with J gene TRBJ2-1; TRBD2 aligns across 8 bases. This sequence originates from a man aged 50-60 years with urothelial cancer. This specimen consisted of PBMCs, obtained around atezolizumab (anti-PD-L1) treatment. The CDR3 DNA reads TGTGCCAGCAGCCCCCTGGGTAGGAGCGGGAGTTACAATGAGCAGTTCTTC. Encoded protein: CASSPLGRSGSYNEQFF.